What follows describes a single TCR beta chain. For a library built for alpha chains, this beta chain is a stray read; little rests on its size. The CDR3 contains 16 residues. Germline CDR1 and CDR2: SGHRS and YFSETQ. Germline trimming cut 4 bases from V and 8 bases from J; bases unmatched to any gene: 13. TCRdb ran MiXCR on the RT-PCR reads and lists one entry per CDR3 protein. The data show about 6,500 distinct CDR3 sequences, approximately 90% seen once. The clonotype originates from a female donor in good health, serving as a healthy control. The sequencing sample was made of memory CD4+ T cells from blood. This chain connects TRBV5-1 to TRBJ2-1; 9 bases are a match to TRBD1. The CDR3 sequence is CASSVSTGGPIYEQFF. The CDR3 region has the DNA TGCGCCAGCAGCGTCAGTACAGGGGGCCCAATATATGAGCAGTTCTTC.